A selection of T cell receptor beta chains follows, all from one sample in a study of T cell responses to AZD1222 COVID-19 vaccine. Profiled with immunoSEQ multiplex PCR; TCRdb holds only in-frame clones, not every one. Of about 130,000 clones listed, about 86% were seen once; the top ten hold less than 15%. This specimen was peripheral blood, taken on day 0 of AZD1222 vaccination. The receptor set was obtained from an adult in good health. Each CDR3 is given with its conserved first and last residue. Fields, in order: CDR3 DNA, CDR3 protein, V gene, D gene, clone size, J gene. The D gene is left open where the match is weak. Only part of the rows carry a size: once, few, many, or a class if the clone is expanded.

DNA: TGTGCCAGCAGGTACGGACAGGGCCTAAACTATGGCTACACCTTC; CDR3: CASRYGQGLNYGYTF; V: TRBV28; D: TRBD1; size: -; J: TRBJ1-2
DNA: TGTGCCAGCAGTGAAGACGGGGGGGATCAAGAGACCCAGTACTTC; CDR3: CASSEDGGDQETQYF; V: TRBV2; D: TRBD2; size: -; J: TRBJ2-5
DNA: TGTGCCAGTAGTATAGTGCGGGGGCCAATGAACACTGAAGCTTTCTTT; CDR3: CASSIVRGPMNTEAFF; V: TRBV19; D: -; size: -; J: TRBJ1-1
DNA: TGTGCCAGCAGCCTCGCTATGGGCCAGTACGAGCAGTACTTC; CDR3: CASSLAMGQYEQYF; V: TRBV6-5; D: -; size: once; J: TRBJ2-7
DNA: TGTGCCAGCAGCTTTACAGGGGTAAACATTCAGTACTTC; CDR3: CASSFTGVNIQYF; V: TRBV7-2; D: TRBD1; size: -; J: TRBJ2-4
DNA: TGTGCCAGCAGTGAACTCGGGTATTCTGGAAACACCATATATTTT; CDR3: CASSELGYSGNTIYF; V: TRBV2; D: -; size: -; J: TRBJ1-3
DNA: TGCAGCGTTGAAACTAGCATCAATGAGCAGTTCTTC; CDR3: CSVETSINEQFF; V: TRBV29-1; D: -; size: -; J: TRBJ2-1
DNA: TGTGCCAGCAGCTTAACGATCCAGACATACAATGAGCAGTTCTTC; CDR3: CASSLTIQTYNEQFF; V: TRBV7-3; D: -; size: -; J: TRBJ2-1
DNA: TGTGCCAGCAGGGGGATTGCGGGCAATGAGCAGTTCTTC; CDR3: CASRGIAGNEQFF; V: TRBV2; D: -; size: -; J: TRBJ2-1
DNA: TGTGCCTGGATTGGGGACAGGGTAACTATGGTCTACACCTTC; CDR3: CAWIGDRVTMVYTF; V: TRBV30; D: TRBD1; size: few; J: TRBJ1-2
DNA: TGCGCCAGCGGGTTCCTAGCGAGGACCGGGGAGCTGTTTTTT; CDR3: CASGFLARTGELFF; V: TRBV4-3; D: -; size: once; J: TRBJ2-2
DNA: TGTGCCAGCAGGAGTCCCGGGACAGGAAACTATGGCTACACCTTC; CDR3: CASRSPGTGNYGYTF; V: TRBV5-6; D: TRBD1; size: once; J: TRBJ1-2
DNA: TGTGCCAGCAGCGAGACGGCTAGCTCCTACAATGAGCAGTTCTTC; CDR3: CASSETASSYNEQFF; V: TRBV9; D: -; size: -; J: TRBJ2-1
DNA: TGTGCCAGCAGCCTCCCCCCCCGACAGACCTACGAGCAGTACTTC; CDR3: CASSLPPRQTYEQYF; V: TRBV7-2; D: -; size: -; J: TRBJ2-7
DNA: TGTGCCAGCAGCCAGAGTACAGAGAATTCACCCCTCCACTTT; CDR3: CASSQSTENSPLHF; V: TRBV4-2; D: -; size: -; J: TRBJ1-6
DNA: TGTGCCAGCAGTGCGACAGGAGGGAATCAGCCCCAGCATTTT; CDR3: CASSATGGNQPQHF; V: TRBV2; D: -; size: -; J: TRBJ1-5
DNA: TGTGCCAGCAGCTTACCTGGACAGGTCGCCTACGAGCAGTACTTC; CDR3: CASSLPGQVAYEQYF; V: TRBV7-2; D: TRBD1; size: medium-sized; J: TRBJ2-7
DNA: TGTGCCAGCAGTGCCGAGGGGGCCTGGAATCAGCCCCAGCATTTT; CDR3: CASSAEGAWNQPQHF; V: TRBV5-8; D: TRBD1; size: -; J: TRBJ1-5
DNA: TGTGCCAGCAGTGAAGCTCGTCCTGGAAACACCATATATTTT; CDR3: CASSEARPGNTIYF; V: TRBV6-1; D: -; size: -; J: TRBJ1-3
DNA: TGTGCCAGCAGCTTCTCGACAGGGGTCGAGCAGTACTTC; CDR3: CASSFSTGVEQYF; V: TRBV7-8; D: TRBD1; size: -; J: TRBJ2-7
DNA: TGCGCCAGCAGCTTTGGCAGGGGGCATCGAACCGGGGAGCTGTTTTTT; CDR3: CASSFGRGHRTGELFF; V: TRBV5-1; D: TRBD1; size: -; J: TRBJ2-2
DNA: TGTGCCAGCAGCTTGGTACAGAAAAAACCCTACGAGCAGTACTTC; CDR3: CASSLVQKKPYEQYF; V: TRBV7-9; D: -; size: -; J: TRBJ2-7
DNA: TGTGCCAGCAGCCCCTCACAGGGGAAGGGCGGGGAGCTGTTTTTT; CDR3: CASSPSQGKGGELFF; V: TRBV7-8; D: TRBD1; size: few; J: TRBJ2-2
DNA: TGTGCCTCAAAAGGGACAGCTTCCTACAATGAGCAGTTCTTC; CDR3: CASKGTASYNEQFF; V: TRBV27; D: TRBD1; size: -; J: TRBJ2-1
DNA: TGCAGCGTTCAAACAGGGGGCGCATCCCAGCCCCAGCATTTT; CDR3: CSVQTGGASQPQHF; V: TRBV29-1; D: TRBD1; size: once; J: TRBJ1-5
DNA: TGTGCCAGTAGTATTGCAGGTGGCTACGAGCAGTACTTC; CDR3: CASSIAGGYEQYF; V: TRBV19; D: -; size: -; J: TRBJ2-7
DNA: TGTGCAAGTCGCCGACTGGACAGGGACTTAAATCAGCCCCAGCATTTT; CDR3: CASRRLDRDLNQPQHF; V: TRBV12-2; D: -; size: once; J: TRBJ1-5
DNA: TGTGCCAGCAGCACCGTACTCAATACTAATGAAAAACTGTTTTTT; CDR3: CASSTVLNTNEKLFF; V: TRBV21-1; D: -; size: -; J: TRBJ1-4